Reported below is one T cell receptor (beta chain). Negative isolation yielded CD4+ and CD8+ T cells, and FACS enriched TEMRA cells. This entry comes from a study of CD8 T cells in Susac syndrome. The length of the CDR3 is 13 residues. CDR1 and CDR2 (germline): ENHRY, SYGVKD. V lost 7 bases to trimming and J lost 0 bases, with 8 bases between them. RNA was extracted with the RNeasy kit, and a quantity of roughly 0.5 to 1 ug was reverse transcribed using random hexamers. TCRdb re-called the immunoSEQ multiplex PCR reads through MiXCR, storing one row per CDR3 protein. The table has roughly 200,000 distinct CDR3 sequences, 90% to 96% seen once.

The specimen sequenced was CD4+ T cells from PBMCs. V gene TRBV10-3 combines with J gene TRBJ2-3, with D perhaps TRBD1 (5 bases). This clonotype was sampled from a human donor with multiple sclerosis. This CDR3 is CAITQGSTDTQYF. The CDR3 nucleotides read TGTGCCATCACGCAGGGAAGCACAGATACGCAGTATTTT.